This passage covers 9 T cell receptor beta chains from one sample sequenced in a study of CD8 T cells in acute hepatitis C reinfection. This sample's time point: naive CD8 control sorted from an acute-time-point sample. The repertoire was sequenced with immunoSEQ multiplex PCR; TCRdb's copy has only in-frame clones and lacks some. This table has about 38,000 clones, roughly 89% appearing once. Sequenced: naive CD8+ T cells from PBMCs. These receptors originate from a man younger than 40 with chronic hepatitis C.

The V and J genes are TRBV30 and TRBJ1-2, with TRBD1 matching 7 bases. The germline V gene encodes CDR1 GTSNPN and CDR2 SVGIG (reference sequence). CDR3 length: 16 amino acids. After removal of 3 bases from V and 4 bases from J, the junction contained 14 bases not matched to a gene. The DNA of the CDR3 is TGTGCCTGGAGCCTACAGGGGTTAGGGCTAAGCTATGGCTACACCTTC. Translation gives CAWSLQGLGLSYGYTF.

The chain employs TRBV18 and TRBJ1-2, with 9 bases lining up with TRBD1. This CDR3 comprises 18 residues. Per germline, CDR1 KGHSH and CDR2 LQKENI. Germline trimming cut 6 bases from V and 5 bases from J; bases unmatched to any gene: 19. The CDR3 protein is CASSLIPTRDRARYGYTF. The CDR3 DNA reads as TGTGCCAGCTCGCTTATACCGACCCGGGACAGGGCGCGATATGGCTACACCTTC.

The table lists this clone with a few counts. V and J are TRBV27 and TRBJ1-1; D gene uncertain. In germline, CDR1 is MNHEY, CDR2 SMNVEV (reference sequence). V dropped 3 bases and J dropped 2 bases, with 7 bases sitting between them. The CDR3 sequence is 13 residues long. CDR3 DNA: TGTGCCAGCAGTTTCGCGGGTAACACTGAAGCTTTCTTT. Translating it yields CASSFAGNTEAFF.

The chain uses TRBV19 and TRBJ2-7; tentatively, D is TRBD2 (6 bases). This CDR3 is built from 14 residues. CDR1 and CDR2 from the germline V gene are LNHDA and SQIVND (reference sequence). V was clipped by 1 base and J by 2 bases, with 9 bases between them. The CDR3 reads CASSIAGATYEQYF. The DNA of the CDR3 is TGTGCCAGTAGTATAGCGGGAGCTACCTACGAGCAGTACTTC.

The V and J genes are TRBV28 and TRBJ2-7; D uncertain. The germline CDR1 and CDR2 sequences are MDHEN and SYDVKM. V was pared by 10 bases and J by 2 bases, with 9 bases between. The CDR3 consists of 11 residues. The CDR3 DNA reads as TGTGCCACCCAGTCGCCCTACGAGCAGTACTTC. Translating gives CATQSPYEQYF.

J is TRBJ1-1 and V is TRBV2; D uncertain. This CDR3 has 14 amino acids. Trimming removed 4 bases at V and 1 base at J, with 10 bases between. Germline CDR1 and CDR2: SNHLY and FYNNEI. The CDR3 nucleotides are TGTGCCAGCAGTGGAGTAGACAAGAACACTGAAGCTTTCTTT. Protein: CASSGVDKNTEAFF. Supplemented by reference TRBV2 and TRBJ1-1, the full variable domain reads EPEVTQTPSHQVTQMGQEVILRCVPISNHLYFYWYRQILGQKVEFLVSFYNNEISEKSEIFDDQFSVERPDGSNFTLKIRSTKLEDSAMYFCASSGVDKNTEAFFGQGTRLTVV.

The sample holds one count of this clone. The chain employs TRBV27 and TRBJ1-2, with D perhaps matching TRBD1 (5 bases). The CDR3 is 14 residues long. The germline gives CDR1 MNHEY, CDR2 SMNVEV (reference sequence). V was clipped by 1 base and J by 5 bases, with 11 bases between them. CDR3: CASSLYPGTYGYTF. The CDR3 DNA is TGTGCCAGCAGTTTATATCCCGGGACGTATGGCTACACCTTC.

In its sample, this clone was seen once. The chain carries TRBV16 and TRBJ1-1, with a possible D match to TRBD1 (5 bases). The CDR3 contains 14 residues. Germline values: CDR1 KGHSY, CDR2 FQNENV. V lost 0 bases to trimming and J lost 11 bases, with 16 bases between them. The CDR3 bases are TGTGCCAGCAGCCAATCTCGGGACGGTCTTGAGGCTTTCTTT. Its protein is CASSQSRDGLEAFF.

The V call is TRBV5-6, the J call TRBJ2-2, with 9 bases that match TRBD2. V shed 0 bases and J 4 bases; nucleotides not matched to a gene: 4. From germline, CDR1 is SGHDT and CDR2 YYEEEE. The CDR3 has 16 amino acids. The CDR3 sequence is CASSLGLAGSTGELFF. CDR3 DNA: TGTGCCAGCAGCTTGGGGCTAGCGGGGAGCACCGGGGAGCTGTTTTTT. Variable domain in full (rest from reference TRBV5-6 and TRBJ2-2): DAGVTQSPTHLIKTRGQQVTLRCSPKSGHDTVSWYQQALGQGPQFIFQYYEEEERQRGNFPDRFSGHQFPNYSSELNVNALLLGDSALYLCASSLGLAGSTGELFFGEGSRLTVL.